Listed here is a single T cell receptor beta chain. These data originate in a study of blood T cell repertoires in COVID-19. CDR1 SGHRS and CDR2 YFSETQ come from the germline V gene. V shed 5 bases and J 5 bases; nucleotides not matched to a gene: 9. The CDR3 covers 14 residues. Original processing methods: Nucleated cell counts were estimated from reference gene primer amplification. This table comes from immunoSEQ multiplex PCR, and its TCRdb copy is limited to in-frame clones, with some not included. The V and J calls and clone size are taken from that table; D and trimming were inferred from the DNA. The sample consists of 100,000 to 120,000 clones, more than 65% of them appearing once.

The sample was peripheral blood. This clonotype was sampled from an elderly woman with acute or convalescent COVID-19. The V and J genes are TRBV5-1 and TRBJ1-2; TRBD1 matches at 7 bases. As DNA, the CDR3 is TGCGCCAGCAGTTTTCTTCCAGGGGGATATGGCTACACCTTC. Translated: CASSFLPGGYGYTF.